A selection of T cell receptor beta chains follows, all from one sample in a study of cytomegalovirus exposure and HLA in healthy donors. Sequencing was performed with immunoSEQ multiplex PCR; in TCRdb, only in-frame clones are kept and a portion is missing. The sample lists under 150,000 clones; 9.5% were seen once. What was sequenced was PBMCs. The receptor source for this set is a man aged 25-45 years in good health and CMV-seronegative. Each CDR3 is given without its conserved first and last residue. Fields, in order: V gene, J gene, CDR3 protein.

TRBV28	TRBJ1-5	ASSFLGRDKPQH
TRBV6-4	TRBJ1-5	ASGQDNSNQPQH
TRBV9	TRBJ1-1	ASSVDGFNTEAF
TRBV6-1	TRBJ2-1	ASSPGTSGSDEQF
TRBV28	TRBJ2-2	ASKWQGANTGELF
TRBV28	TRBJ2-3	ASSGTSGSMRDTQY
TRBV4-3	TRBJ1-2	ASSYRTGANYGYT
TRBV27	TRBJ2-7	ASSFAGRAYEQY
TRBV29-1	TRBJ1-4	SVTRQGEKLF
TRBV6-7	TRBJ2-3	ASSPPAGAVTDTQY
TRBV27	TRBJ2-7	ASSLLDTYEQY
TRBV19	TRBJ1-1	ASSPIIENTEAF
TRBV18	TRBJ2-7	ASSALDRGTNEQY
TRBV12-5	TRBJ2-1	ASGLVIGTPLNEQF
TRBV5-1	TRBJ2-5	ASSLESRQETQY
TRBV5-4	TRBJ2-2	ASSLDTNTGELF
TRBV19	TRBJ2-1	ASRGDISYNEQF
TRBV30	TRBJ2-7	AWGQGAHEQY
TRBV19	TRBJ2-4	ASSKGQGLDIQY
TRBV5-1	TRBJ2-7	ASSLDQGTSVQYEQY
TRBV27	TRBJ2-1	ASSLVGGSNEQF
TRBV27	TRBJ2-6	ASGGTGLRGANVLT
TRBV10-3	TRBJ1-1	AINIQGRDTEAF
TRBV9	TRBJ2-1	ASSVEGQSGKQF
TRBV12-5	TRBJ2-1	ASGSYPREGRGNEQF
TRBV21-1	TRBJ2-3	ASSKSKTLNYTDTQY
TRBV2	TRBJ1-2	ASSQGYGYT
TRBV30	TRBJ1-6	AWSVQGSPLH
TRBV30	TRBJ2-2	AWSVYSDTGELF
TRBV7-9	TRBJ2-3	ASSPTSGGRDTQY
TRBV19	TRBJ1-4	ASRQQGEKLF
TRBV2	TRBJ2-1	ATPRSSYNEQF
TRBV5-1	TRBJ1-2	ASSPGTENYGYT
TRBV14	TRBJ2-7	ASSQGLAGVYEQY
TRBV7-9	TRBJ2-1	ASSFGLAGHNEQF
TRBV19	TRBJ1-5	ASSMGDRVYQPQH
TRBV15	TRBJ2-7	ATSREVAGISSYEQY
TRBV7-2	TRBJ2-5	ASSLWGLVQETQY
TRBV14	TRBJ1-2	ASSHLRAGQLYGYT
TRBV7-8	TRBJ1-5	ASSASGGGNQPQH
TRBV12-5	TRBJ1-6	ASGWDRRNSPLH
TRBV4-3	TRBJ1-2	ASSHQDETGVIWNGYT
TRBV6-1	NA	ASRVTEFSSYEQY
TRBV5-4	TRBJ2-3	ASSSGQGGTDTQY
TRBV6-5	TRBJ1-2	ASSEGAGYGYT
TRBV4-1	TRBJ1-4	ASHGGANEKLF
TRBV28	TRBJ2-1	ASSPQLNEQF
TRBV9	TRBJ2-1	ASSAPRQGAFNEQF
TRBV18	TRBJ2-3	ASSPIPGQGALDTQY
TRBV7-2	TRBJ1-1	ASSPIPGTLGGTEAF
TRBV6-5	TRBJ2-7	ASSYPGTGGYEQY
TRBV6-1	TRBJ1-2	ATHRTGGYGYT
TRBV5-4	TRBJ1-1	ASSPGGSTGNTEAF
TRBV5-1	TRBJ2-5	ASSRRQGEAETQY